These T cell receptor beta chains were read from a single sample in a study of blood T cell repertoires in COVID-19. TCRdb keeps only in-frame clones here, not all; method: immunoSEQ multiplex PCR. The table lists about 260,000 clones, more than 85% of them singletons, with 3.6% in the top ten. Material for sequencing was peripheral blood. Source of these receptors: a man younger than 30 with active or convalescent COVID-19. The CDR3 runs from the conserved cysteine through the conserved F or W. A D gene is named only where the DNA matches it firmly. Some rows mark clone size as missing; the rest say once, few, many or name a class of expanded clone.

V	D	J	size	DNA	CDR3
TRBV29-1	.	TRBJ2-7	.	TGCAGCGTTGGTTTAGCAGCCGGCGAGCAGTACTTC	CSVGLAAGEQYF
TRBV11-3	.	TRBJ2-7	.	TGTGCCAGCAGCCGGGACTACGAGCAGTACTTC	CASSRDYEQYF
TRBV13	.	TRBJ2-1	.	TGTGCCAGCAGCTTCATGGGTCCCCTACAGGGCAATGAGCAGTTCTTC	CASSFMGPLQGNEQFF
TRBV11-2	.	TRBJ1-5	.	TGTGCCAGCAGCAGGGGGTCAGGGGCTCAGCCCCAGCATTTT	CASSRGSGAQPQHF
TRBV6-5	TRBD1	TRBJ1-4	.	TGTGCCAGCAGTTTCGGACAGGCCAAAGAAAAACTGTTTTTT	CASSFGQAKEKLFF
TRBV28	.	TRBJ2-7	once	TGTGCCAGCAGCTCCCCATTTGAGCGTACCTACGAGCAGTACTTC	CASSSPFERTYEQYF
TRBV15	TRBD2	TRBJ2-1	.	TGTGCCACCAGCAGAGAGCGGGGGAGTAACAATGAGCAGTTCTTC	CATSRERGSNNEQFF
TRBV3-1/TRBV3-2	.	TRBJ2-7	once	TGTGCCAGCAGCCAAGATTATGTCGAGCAGTACTTC	CASSQDYVEQYF
TRBV7-8	TRBD2	TRBJ2-7	.	TGTGCCAGCAGCTTATTCAGGACCCTTTTAGCGGGACAAGGCTCCTACGAGCAGTACTTC	CASSLFRTLLAGQGSYEQYF
TRBV11-2	TRBD1	TRBJ1-2	.	TGTGCCAGCAGCTCGACAGGGGGCGCCTATGGCTACACCTTC	CASSSTGGAYGYTF
TRBV5-1	.	TRBJ2-7	.	TGCGCCAGCAGCCCGAGACTCGATGTAGGCGAGCAGTACTTC	CASSPRLDVGEQYF
TRBV12-5	TRBD1	TRBJ1-5	.	TGTGCTAGTGGTTCCGGGACAGGGTACAATCAGCCCCAGCATTTT	CASGSGTGYNQPQHF
TRBV28	.	TRBJ1-2	.	TGTGCCAGCATTGGGGCAGTATACAACTATGGCTACACCTTC	CASIGAVYNYGYTF
TRBV19	TRBD2	TRBJ2-1	.	TGTGCCAGTAGTATAGATTTGGGTGGGGGGGCCTACAATGAGCAGTTCTTC	CASSIDLGGGAYNEQFF
TRBV9	TRBD2	TRBJ2-3	.	TGTGCCAGCAGCGGGGGACTACCCCCCGGAGATACGCAGTATTTT	CASSGGLPPGDTQYF
TRBV4-1	.	TRBJ2-3	.	TGCGCCAGCAGCCTTGGGAGCGCTAGCACAGATACGCAGTATTTT	CASSLGSASTDTQYF
TRBV27	.	TRBJ1-5	once	TGTGCCAGCAGCACCTCTCTAGCCAAATCGAGCAATCAGCCCCAGCATTTT	CASSTSLAKSSNQPQHF
TRBV19	.	TRBJ1-4	.	TGTGCCAGTAGTATATCGGGGAGTACGAGGAAACTGTTTTTT	CASSISGSTRKLFF
TRBV5-6	.	TRBJ1-1	.	TGTGCCAGCACCAGCTCCCCACTCGGGACTGAAGCTTTCTTT	CASTSSPLGTEAFF
TRBV11-2	.	TRBJ2-1	.	TGTGCCAGCAGCTCCCAGGGGGGCGGGGACAATGAGCAGTTCTTC	CASSSQGGGDNEQFF
TRBV18	.	TRBJ2-3	.	TGTGCCAGCTCACCTTTTGGGGGCGTCACAGATACGCAGTATTTT	CASSPFGGVTDTQYF
TRBV5-1	.	TRBJ2-7	.	TGCGCCAGCAGCTTAGGGGATTACGAGCAGTACTTC	CASSLGDYEQYF
TRBV6-5	.	TRBJ1-1	.	TGTGCCAGCAGTCGGACACCTCGTCTGGACACTGAAGCTTTCTTT	CASSRTPRLDTEAFF
TRBV19	TRBD2	TRBJ2-3	.	TGTGCCAGTAGTACCGGGACTAGCGGCCATGATACGCAGTATTTT	CASSTGTSGHDTQYF
TRBV19	TRBD2	TRBJ2-5	.	TGTGCCAGTACGTTAGCGGGAGGGCTTCAAGAGACCCAGTACTTC	CASTLAGGLQETQYF
TRBV10-3	.	TRBJ1-2	.	TGTGCCACCCAGGGGCCGTATGGCTACACCTTC	CATQGPYGYTF
TRBV18	.	TRBJ2-5	.	TGTGCCAGCTCACCGGGGCCAGAGACCCAGTACTTC	CASSPGPETQYF
TRBV19	.	TRBJ2-7	.	TGTGCCAGTAGTATAACAGGGAACGCCGGATACGAGCAGTACTTC	CASSITGNAGYEQYF
TRBV9	TRBD1	TRBJ2-3	.	TGTGCCAGCAGCCCTCTGGACAGGGGCACAGATACGCAGTATTTT	CASSPLDRGTDTQYF
TRBV27	TRBD1	TRBJ1-1	.	TGTGCCAGCAGTTTCCTTTTAGGACAGGGTGCCACTGAAGCTTTCTTT	CASSFLLGQGATEAFF
TRBV5-1	.	TRBJ1-1	once	TGCGCCAGCACCGATTTGACGGGTGGTCGCACTGAAGCTTTCTTT	CASTDLTGGRTEAFF
TRBV7-3	.	TRBJ2-2	.	TGTGCCAGCGCTACCAGGGAGGGGGACGGGGAGCTGTTTTTT	CASATREGDGELFF
TRBV24-1	.	TRBJ2-3	.	TGTGCCACCAGTGAATCTCATGAGGCGGGGGATACGCAGTATTTT	CATSESHEAGDTQYF
TRBV7-9	TRBD1	TRBJ1-1	.	TGTGCCAGCAGCCCGGGACAGGGTGGGACTGAAGCTTTCTTT	CASSPGQGGTEAFF
TRBV10-3	.	TRBJ1-5	.	TGTGCCATCAGTGCGGGAGGTACACGTTCGGATCAGCCCCAGCATTTT	CAISAGGTRSDQPQHF
TRBV4-1	.	TRBJ2-7	.	TGCGCCAGCAGCTTAGCTTCCGGACTCACAACCTACGAGCAGTACTTC	CASSLASGLTTYEQYF
TRBV5-1	.	TRBJ1-2	once	TGCGCCAGCAGCTTTTTCGGCGGTGGAAATTATGGCTACACCTTC	CASSFFGGGNYGYTF
TRBV19	TRBD1	TRBJ2-1	.	TGTGCCAGTACCGGGACAGGGGAATTTGAGCAGTTCTTC	CASTGTGEFEQFF
TRBV27	.	TRBJ1-1	.	TGTGCCAGCAGTTTTGGGGGCGGCACTGAAGCTTTCTTT	CASSFGGGTEAFF
TRBV4-1	TRBD1	TRBJ1-6	.	TGCGCCAGCAGCCAGGGCGCCGGGACAGGGAGGTCACCCCTCCACTTT	CASSQGAGTGRSPLHF
TRBV3-1/TRBV3-2	.	TRBJ2-7	.	TGTGCCAGCAGCCAAGATGAGGACTATACCTACGAGCAGTACTTC	CASSQDEDYTYEQYF
TRBV5-4	.	TRBJ1-2	.	TGTGCCAGCAGCTTGGGCGGCGGCTACACCTTC	CASSLGGGYTF
TRBV6-6	TRBD1	TRBJ2-2	.	TGTGCCAGCACCGGGACAGGGGGCTCCCTCACCGGGGAGCTGTTTTTT	CASTGTGGSLTGELFF
TRBV10-3	.	TRBJ1-3	.	TGTGCCATCAGGGGCGGGAACGGCGCAAGCTCTGGAAACACCATATATTTT	CAIRGGNGASSGNTIYF
TRBV14	.	TRBJ1-3	few	TGTGCCAGCAGCCGACAGGCCTCTGGAAACACCATATATTTT	CASSRQASGNTIYF
TRBV5-1	.	TRBJ1-4	.	TGCGCCAGCAGCCCAACAGGGTCGGGAGAAAAACTGTTTTTT	CASSPTGSGEKLFF
TRBV27	.	TRBJ2-3	.	TGTGCCAGCAGTTTCACCCCCACGGTTTACGATACGCAGTATTTT	CASSFTPTVYDTQYF
TRBV5-1	TRBD1	TRBJ1-2	.	TGCGCCAGCAGCTTACGTACAGGGGGCGGTTATGGCTACACCTTC	CASSLRTGGGYGYTF
TRBV25-1	.	TRBJ2-7	many	TGTGCCAGCGGGGCGTCCTCCTACGAGCAGTACTTC	CASGASSYEQYF
TRBV18	.	TRBJ1-1	.	TGTGCCAGCTCACCGGTCACAGGGACGGGCACTGAAGCTTTCTTT	CASSPVTGTGTEAFF
TRBV19	.	TRBJ2-1	.	TGTGCCAGTAGTATTCGGGACAATGAGCAGTTCTTC	CASSIRDNEQFF
TRBV4-1	.	TRBJ1-1	.	TGCGCCAGCAGCCAAGAACACGGCCGCCCGTCGGGAGCTTTCTTT	CASSQEHGRPSGAFF
TRBV14	.	TRBJ2-7	.	TGTGCCAGCAGCCAAGACGCGCGGCGGGCGTACTTC	CASSQDARRAYF
TRBV6-1	TRBD1	TRBJ1-4	.	TGTGCCAGCAGTGAAGCCCCACCGGGACAGGGTTGGGAAAAACTGTTTTTT	CASSEAPPGQGWEKLFF
TRBV5-4	.	TRBJ2-3	.	TGTGCCAGCAGCTTACGTTCGGGAAAAGATACGCAGTATTTT	CASSLRSGKDTQYF
TRBV30	.	TRBJ1-4	once	TGTGCCTGGAGTGGACAGACGAATGAAAAACTGTTTTTT	CAWSGQTNEKLFF
TRBV7-3	TRBD1	TRBJ2-2	.	TGTGCCAGCAGCTCTTCCGGGACAGAAGACACCGGGGAGCTGTTTTTT	CASSSSGTEDTGELFF
TRBV6-5	TRBD1	TRBJ2-5	.	TGTGCCAGCAGTAGGGACAGGCATGAGACCCAGTACTTC	CASSRDRHETQYF
TRBV6-5	.	TRBJ1-1	.	TGTGCCATCGCGACACAGATTGGGTCCGAAGCTTTCTTT	CAIATQIGSEAFF
TRBV11-2	TRBD2	TRBJ2-5	few	TGTGCCAGCAGCCCAGAAGCGGGGTGGGAGACCCAGTACTTC	CASSPEAGWETQYF